The rows below give T cell receptor beta chains drawn from one sample of a study of T cells after posttransplantation cyclophosphamide. Only in-frame clones appear in the TCRdb table, and some are missing; sequencing was by immunoSEQ multiplex PCR. The sample includes some 5,700 clones, 1.5% to 2% seen only once; the top ten take 25% to 30%. Sample: PBMCs, taken 242 days after a stem cell transplant with posttransplant cyclophosphamide. These receptors all come from a male patient between 25 and 39 years old who received an allogeneic stem cell transplant from a related donor, was CMV-positive, and had no GVHD. Some T cells here may be from the graft donor. Each CDR3 is given with its conserved first and last residue. Each record gives: clone size, D gene, V gene, J gene, CDR3 protein, CDR3 DNA. The D gene is left open where the match is weak. Some rows mark clone size as missing; the rest say once, few, many or name a class of expanded clone.

few	TRBD1	TRBV7-3	TRBJ2-3	CASRQGGSTDTQYF	TGTGCCAGCCGACAGGGGGGGAGCACAGATACGCAGTATTTT
.	TRBD2	TRBV5-1	TRBJ2-1	CASSLLAGGLYEQFF	TGCGCCAGCAGCTTGCTCGCGGGGGGGTTGTATGAGCAGTTCTTC
few	TRBD1	TRBV29-1	TRBJ1-5	CSAGQNNQPQHF	TGCAGCGCGGGACAGAACAATCAGCCCCAGCATTTT
few	TRBD1	TRBV4-2	TRBJ1-6	CASSQVTGGRNSPLHF	TGTGCCAGCAGCCAAGTGACAGGGGGCAGGAATTCACCCCTCCACTTT
few	.	TRBV9	TRBJ2-7	CASSYWEVANPYEQYF	TGTGCCAGCAGCTACTGGGAGGTAGCGAATCCCTACGAGCAGTACTTC
.	.	TRBV4-1	TRBJ1-3	CASSLTGGGGNTIYF	TGCGCCAGCAGCCTGACCGGGGGTGGTGGAAACACCATATATTTT
.	TRBD1	TRBV4-1	TRBJ1-1	CASSQEGRGRGTEAFF	TGCGCCAGCAGCCAAGAAGGTAGGGGGCGAGGAACTGAAGCTTTCTTT
.	.	TRBV5-1	TRBJ2-2	CASRYLLDTGELFF	TGCGCCAGCCGCTACTTACTAGACACCGGGGAGCTGTTTTTT
few	.	TRBV6-5	TRBJ2-2	CASSFDRFGGELFF	TGTGCCAGCAGCTTCGACAGGTTTGGCGGGGAGCTGTTTTTT
few	.	TRBV5-6	TRBJ1-2	CASSLFRDTQGHGYTF	TGTGCCAGCAGCTTGTTCCGGGACACACAGGGTCATGGCTACACCTTC
few	TRBD2	TRBV9	TRBJ2-5	CASSVGGSGSQETQYF	TGTGCCAGCAGCGTAGGGGGTAGCGGGAGCCAAGAGACCCAGTACTTC
few	TRBD2	TRBV5-6	TRBJ2-3	CASSTIPGLAVTDTQYF	TGTGCCAGCAGCACTATACCGGGACTAGCGGTCACAGATACGCAGTATTTT
.	.	TRBV1	TRBJ2-3	CTSSHNWPGPWTSGGPDTQYF	TGCACCAGCAGCCACAACTGGCCTGGACCTTGGACTAGCGGGGGCCCAGATACGCAGTATTTT
few	.	TRBV30	TRBJ1-6	CAWSVDKALEDSPLHF	TGTGCCTGGAGTGTAGACAAGGCATTAGAAGATTCACCCCTCCACTTT
few	.	TRBV29-1	TRBJ1-5	CSVGARDQPQHF	TGCAGCGTTGGAGCCAGGGATCAGCCCCAGCATTTT
.	TRBD1	TRBV7-6	TRBJ2-7	CASSEDRVTNEQYF	TGTGCCAGCAGCGAGGACAGGGTCACCAACGAGCAGTACTTC
few	TRBD2	TRBV7-2	TRBJ2-1	CASSGTSGPYNEQFF	TGTGCCAGCAGCGGGACTAGCGGCCCCTACAATGAGCAGTTCTTC
.	TRBD1	TRBV19	TRBJ2-6	CASSIMDRPNSGANVLTF	TGTGCCAGTAGTATCATGGACAGGCCTAACTCTGGGGCCAACGTCCTGACTTTC
few	TRBD1	TRBV7-3	TRBJ1-3	CASSLTGTGEGNTIYF	TGTGCCAGCAGCCTCACAGGGACAGGCGAAGGAAACACCATATATTTT
.	.	TRBV5-8	TRBJ2-7	CASSFTRNEQYF	TGTGCCAGCAGCTTTACTAGAAACGAGCAGTACTTC
few	.	TRBV19	TRBJ2-7	CASSIAHSGEQYF	TGTGCCAGTAGTATAGCCCACTCAGGGGAGCAGTACTTC
.	.	TRBV6-1	TRBJ2-7	CASSEASPADYEQYF	TGTGCCAGCAGTGAAGCGAGTCCCGCCGACTACGAGCAGTACTTC
.	TRBD2	TRBV18	TRBJ2-3	CASSPPGLTADTQYF	TGTGCCAGCTCACCTCCGGGACTAACAGCAGATACGCAGTATTTT
few	TRBD2	TRBV5-1	TRBJ2-2	CASSSKEGGPSDGELFF	TGCGCCAGCAGCTCAAAAGAGGGAGGGCCGAGTGACGGGGAGCTGTTTTTT
.	.	TRBV7-9	TRBJ2-3	CASSSSTDTQYF	TGTGCCAGTTCCTCTTCCACAGATACGCAGTATTTT
.	TRBD1	TRBV19	TRBJ2-7	CASSIAPRQGPYEQYF	TGTGCCAGTAGTATAGCCCCCAGACAGGGGCCTTACGAGCAGTACTTC
few	.	TRBV7-6	TRBJ1-1	CASSPGGREGTEAFF	TGTGCCAGCAGCCCTGGGGGGAGGGAAGGCACTGAAGCTTTCTTT
few	.	TRBV4-1	TRBJ1-3	CASSQDGRKALGNTIYF	TGCGCCAGCAGCCAAGATGGGAGGAAGGCTTTGGGAAACACCATATATTTT
few	.	TRBV6-5	TRBJ2-7	CASSYGQSYEQYF	TGTGCCAGCAGTTACGGACAGTCCTACGAGCAGTACTTC
few	.	TRBV18	TRBJ1-5	CASSPREGNQPQHF	TGTGCCAGCTCGCCTCGGGAGGGCAATCAGCCCCAGCATTTT
few	.	TRBV25-1	TRBJ2-5	CASSIQGAGETQYF	TGTGCCAGCAGTATACAGGGTGCCGGAGAGACCCAGTACTTC
few	TRBD1	TRBV28	TRBJ1-2	CASSTRTGYGYTF	TGTGCCAGCAGTACTCGGACAGGCTATGGCTACACCTTC
.	TRBD2	TRBV5-4	TRBJ2-5	CASSLGPLAGGGGETQYF	TGTGCCAGCAGCTTGGGACCCCTAGCGGGAGGGGGAGGAGAGACCCAGTACTTC
few	TRBD2	TRBV18	TRBJ2-3	CASSLTSGSDTQYF	TGTGCCAGCTCCTTAACTAGCGGGAGCGATACGCAGTATTTT
medium-sized	.	TRBV4-1	TRBJ1-2	CASSQDGRGYGYTF	TGCGCCAGCAGCCAAGATGGCAGGGGTTATGGCTACACCTTC
.	TRBD1	TRBV29-1	TRBJ2-3	CSVGTGGMDTQYF	TGCAGCGTTGGGACAGGGGGTATGGATACGCAGTATTTT
.	TRBD2	TRBV4-2	TRBJ2-3	CASSQEGSGGPTDTQYF	TGTGCCAGCAGCCAAGAAGGAAGCGGGGGGCCGACAGATACGCAGTATTTT
few	TRBD2	TRBV19	TRBJ2-2	CASSMGGQITGELFF	TGTGCCAGTAGTATGGGAGGGCAGATCACCGGGGAGCTGTTTTTT
.	.	TRBV16	TRBJ2-6	CASSQTRTAGPGANVLTF	TGTGCCAGCAGCCAAACGAGGACAGCCGGCCCTGGGGCCAACGTCCTGACTTTC
few	TRBD2	TRBV19	TRBJ2-1	CASSKGLDNEQFF	TGTGCCAGTAGTAAGGGACTAGACAATGAGCAGTTCTTC
few	.	TRBV14	TRBJ1-3	CASSRGLLSGNTIYF	TGTGCCAGCAGCCGGGGACTGCTCTCTGGAAACACCATATATTTT
few	TRBD1	TRBV7-3	TRBJ2-2	CASSGGTVVNTGELFF	TGTGCCAGCAGCGGTGGGACAGTAGTAAACACCGGGGAGCTGTTTTTT
few	TRBD2	TRBV9	TRBJ2-7	CASSVGEGPYEQYF	TGTGCCAGCAGCGTAGGGGAGGGCCCCTACGAGCAGTACTTC
few	.	TRBV2	TRBJ1-6	CARGESPLHF	TGTGCCAGGGGAGAGTCACCCCTCCACTTT
few	.	TRBV7-3	TRBJ2-1	CASSEQAGVSYNEQFF	TGTGCCAGCAGCGAGCAAGCAGGGGTCTCCTACAATGAGCAGTTCTTC
few	TRBD1	TRBV28	TRBJ2-1	CASSTGIGTGGNEQFF	TGTGCCAGCAGTACGGGGATCGGGACAGGGGGAAATGAGCAGTTCTTC